The 18 T cell receptor beta chains in this list originate from one sample, sequenced in a study of blood T cell repertoires in COVID-19. Here immunoSEQ multiplex PCR was the method, and the copy in TCRdb shows in-frame clones only, minus some. The sample includes some 190,000 clones, 60% to 80% seen only once; the top ten take 13% to 15%. The sequencing sample was made of PBMCs or T cells enriched from blood (not recorded which). These receptor sequences come from a man aged 60 to 69 who had been exposed to COVID-19.

J is TRBJ2-1 and V is TRBV19; 7 bases align to TRBD2. CDR3 size: 16 residues. After removal of 5 bases from V and 9 bases from J, the junction contained 16 bases not matched to a gene. Germline CDR1 is LNHDA and CDR2 is SQIVND (reference sequence). The CDR3 is CASSLGTTRRVLEQFF. In nucleotides, the CDR3 is TGTGCCAGTAGTCTCGGGACTACCCGGCGTGTACTTGAGCAGTTCTTC.

The V gene is TRBV19, the J gene TRBJ1-1; 10 nucleotides match TRBD1. Germline CDR1 reads LNHDA; CDR2 reads SQIVND (reference sequence). The ends lost 7 bases at V and 1 base at J; junction bases unmatched: 15. The CDR3 totals 18 residues. The chain's CDR3 is CASMGTGEALGENTEAFF. The CDR3 DNA sequence: TGTGCCAGTATGGGGACAGGGGAAGCATTAGGGGAGAACACTGAAGCTTTCTTT.

The rearrangement joins TRBV21-1 to TRBJ1-4; TRBD1 is the table's D call and was not checked against the DNA. TRBV21-1 is a known pseudogene. The CDR3 sequence is 16 residues long. The chain's CDR3 is CASSKGGNRINEKLFF. DNA of the CDR3: TGTGCCAGCAGCAAAGGAGGCAACAGGATTAATGAAAAACTGTTTTTT.

The rearrangement links TRBV11-2 to TRBJ2-1; TRBD2 matches 9 bases. V lost 5 bases, J lost 5 bases, and 7 bases stayed unmatched. In germline, CDR1 is SGHAT, CDR2 FQNNGV. This CDR3 region has 15 residues. The CDR3 DNA is TGTGCCAGCAGCCCCCAGACTAGCGGTAACAATGAGCAGTTCTTC. Its protein is CASSPQTSGNNEQFF.

The genes are TRBV7-2 and TRBJ1-1; 9 bases line up with TRBD1. Per germline, CDR1 SGHTA and CDR2 FQGNSA. This CDR3 is 17 amino acids long. J was trimmed by 6 bases and V by 2 bases; bases with no gene match: 13. The CDR3 coding sequence is TGTGCCAGCAGCTTAAGGGGACAGGGCCCCCGGGGTCCTGAAGCTTTCTTT. Translation gives CASSLRGQGPRGPEAFF.

This clone was detected only once. This chain joins TRBV24-1 and TRBJ2-1; no clear D gene. The length of the CDR3 is 16 residues. V shed 3 bases and J shed 8 bases, with 19 bases lying between them. Germline CDR1 is KGHDR and CDR2 is SFDVKD. This chain's CDR3 is CATSDQRNSNLYEQFF. The CDR3 nucleotides read TGTGCCACCAGTGATCAGCGAAATTCTAATCTATATGAGCAGTTCTTC.

About this clone: Other DNA sequences within the sample encode an identical CDR3. The V gene is TRBV5-1, the J gene TRBJ2-7, with 7 bases that match TRBD2. The V gene end was trimmed by 0 bases and the J gene end by 1 base; junction bases not matched to a gene: 7. Germline CDR1 reads SGHRS; CDR2 reads YFSETQ. The CDR3 runs to 16 residues. The CDR3: CASSLGRASGSYEQYF. In DNA, the CDR3 is TGCGCCAGCAGCTTGGGAAGGGCTAGCGGATCCTACGAGCAGTACTTC.

The chain uses TRBV9 and TRBJ1-5; 9 bases align to TRBD1. The germline gives CDR1 SGDLS, CDR2 YYNGEE. Trimming cost V 0 bases and J 4 bases; bases outside gene matches: 2. The CDR3 contains 15 residues. The DNA for the CDR3 is TGTGCCAGCAGCGTAGACGGGACAGGGAATCAGCCCCAGCATTTT. Its translation: CASSVDGTGNQPQHF.

The table lists this clone with a few counts. The chain has TRBV10-2 and TRBJ2-5; 8 bases agree with TRBD2. Germline CDR1 reads WSHSY; CDR2 reads SAAADI. The V and J ends lost 10 bases and 5 bases, in that order; junction bases with no gene match: 9. This CDR3 spans 13 amino acids. The CDR3 is CATEGLAGETQYF. In nucleotides, the CDR3 is TGCGCCACCGAAGGACTAGCAGGCGAGACCCAGTACTTC.

The CDR3 spells CASSPTSMNTEAFF. CDR3 in DNA: TGTGCCAGTAGCCCGACAAGTATGAACACTGAAGCTTTCTTT. The chain couples TRBV19 to TRBJ1-1, with unresolved D. V shed 6 bases and J shed 0 bases, with 11 bases lying between them. Looked up from germline, CDR1 is LNHDA and CDR2 is SQIVND (reference sequence). The CDR3 totals 14 residues.

The CDR3 loop reads CASYGGRTSTDTQYF. CDR3 sequence (DNA): TGTGCCAGCTACGGCGGGAGGACTAGCACAGATACGCAGTATTTT. The chain employs TRBV6-4 and TRBJ2-3, with 8 bases lining up with TRBD2. The junction had 7 bases not matched to a gene; V was cut back by 8 bases and J by 0 bases. The CDR3 is 15 residues long. The germline gives CDR1 MRHNA, CDR2 SNTAGT.

This chain connects TRBV5-4 to TRBJ2-7; 8 bases agree with TRBD2. V shed 0 bases and J 0 bases; nucleotides not matched to a gene: 2. CDR1 and CDR2 (germline): SGHNT, YYREEE (reference sequence). This CDR3 contains 15 residues. Written as DNA, the CDR3 is TGTGCCAGCAGCTTGGCCGGACTAGCCTCCTACGAGCAGTACTTC. Amino acids: CASSLAGLASYEQYF.

CDR3 in amino acids: CASSPDRRNTEAFF. In DNA form, the CDR3 reads TGTGCCAGCAGTCCGGACAGAAGGAACACTGAAGCTTTCTTT. This sequence joins TRBV2 and TRBJ1-1, with D possibly TRBD1 on 6 matching bases. The germline V gene has CDR1 SNHLY and CDR2 FYNNEI. V dropped 5 bases and J dropped 1 base, with 11 bases sitting between them. The CDR3 has 14 amino acids.

The chain employs TRBV7-8 and TRBJ2-5; possibly TRBD2 for D (5 bases). Trimming removed 0 bases from V and 5 bases from J, with 16 bases in between. The CDR3 sequence is 16 residues long. Germline assignment: CDR1 SGHVS and CDR2 FQNEAQ. This CDR3 is CASSLAGATGMETQYF. CDR3 nucleotides: TGTGCCAGCAGCTTAGCAGGAGCGACCGGGATGGAGACCCAGTACTTC.

CDR3 in amino acids: CASREGAGYTF. The CDR3 DNA reads TGTGCCAGCAGGGAGGGGGCTGGCTACACCTTC. The gene calls are TRBV28 and TRBJ1-2, with 7 bases fitting TRBD1. The germline gives CDR1 MDHEN, CDR2 SYDVKM. This CDR3 is 11 amino acids long. V lost 6 bases to trimming and J lost 7 bases; unmatched junction nucleotides: 2.

This chain links TRBV7-9 with TRBJ1-3; D not resolved. The CDR3 is 16 residues long. Germline V gene sequence: CDR1 SEHNR, CDR2 FQNEAQ (reference sequence). V lost 1 base to trimming and J lost 2 bases, with 12 bases between them. In DNA form, the CDR3 reads TGTGCCAGCAGCTTAGTCGACATTATAGCTGGAAACACCATATATTTT. It translates to CASSLVDIIAGNTIYF.

The chain has TRBV28 and TRBJ1-5; no definite D call. V lost 2 bases to trimming and J lost 2 bases, with 7 bases between them. CDR1 is MDHEN and CDR2 is SYDVKM in the germline V gene. The CDR3 spans 14 residues. This chain's CDR3 is CASSLRDRNQPQHF. The CDR3 nucleotides read TGTGCCAGCAGTTTACGGGATCGCAATCAGCCCCAGCATTTT.

The rearrangement links TRBV30 to TRBJ2-7; D is unresolved. The V gene lost 7 bases and the J gene lost 2 bases, with 12 bases spanning the gap. Germline V CDR1 and CDR2: GTSNPN, SVGIG (reference sequence). CDR3 length equals 12 residues. CDR3 nucleotides: TGTGCCTATCAGCGTGGAACCTACGAGCAGTACTTC. Protein product: CAYQRGTYEQYF.